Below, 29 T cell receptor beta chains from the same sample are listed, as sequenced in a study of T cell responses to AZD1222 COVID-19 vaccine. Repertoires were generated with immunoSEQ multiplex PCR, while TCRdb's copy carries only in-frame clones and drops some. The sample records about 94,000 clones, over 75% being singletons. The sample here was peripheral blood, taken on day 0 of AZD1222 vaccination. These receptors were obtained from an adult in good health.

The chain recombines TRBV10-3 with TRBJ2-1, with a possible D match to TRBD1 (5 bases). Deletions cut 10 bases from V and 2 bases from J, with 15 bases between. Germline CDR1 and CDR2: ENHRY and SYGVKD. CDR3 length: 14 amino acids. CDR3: CATRDSVTYNEQFF. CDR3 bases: TGTGCCACCAGGGATTCCGTGACCTACAATGAGCAGTTCTTC.

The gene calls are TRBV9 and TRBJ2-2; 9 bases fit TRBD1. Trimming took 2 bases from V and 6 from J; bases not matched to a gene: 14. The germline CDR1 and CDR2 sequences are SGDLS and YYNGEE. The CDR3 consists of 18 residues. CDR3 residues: CASSVDPGQGIVPGELFF. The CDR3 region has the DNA TGTGCCAGCAGCGTGGATCCGGGACAGGGTATTGTTCCCGGGGAGCTGTTTTTT.

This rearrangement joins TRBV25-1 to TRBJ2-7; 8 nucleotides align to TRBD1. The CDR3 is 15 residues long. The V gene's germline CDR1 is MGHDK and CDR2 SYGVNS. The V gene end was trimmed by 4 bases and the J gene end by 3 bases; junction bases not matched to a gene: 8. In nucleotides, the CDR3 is TGTGCCAGCAGTGCGCGCCCCGGGACAGGCTACGAGCAGTACTTC. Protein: CASSARPGTGYEQYF.

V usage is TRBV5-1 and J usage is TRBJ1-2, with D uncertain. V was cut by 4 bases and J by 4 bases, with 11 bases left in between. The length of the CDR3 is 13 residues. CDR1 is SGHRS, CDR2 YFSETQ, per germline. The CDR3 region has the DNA TGCGCCAGCAGCGAAGACGGGTCCTATGGCTACACCTTC. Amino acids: CASSEDGSYGYTF.

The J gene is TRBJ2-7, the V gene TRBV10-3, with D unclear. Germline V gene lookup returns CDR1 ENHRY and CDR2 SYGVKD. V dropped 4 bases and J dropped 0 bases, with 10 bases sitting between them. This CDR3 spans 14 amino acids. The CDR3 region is CAISARLASYEQYF. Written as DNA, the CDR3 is TGTGCCATCAGTGCCAGACTGGCCTCCTACGAGCAGTACTTC.

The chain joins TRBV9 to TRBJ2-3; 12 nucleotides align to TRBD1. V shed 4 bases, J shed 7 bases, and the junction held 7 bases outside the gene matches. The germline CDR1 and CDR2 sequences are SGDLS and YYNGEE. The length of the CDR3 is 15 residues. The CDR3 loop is CASSPPGTGGHTQYF. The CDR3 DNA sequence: TGTGCCAGCAGCCCCCCCGGGACAGGGGGCCATACGCAGTATTTT.

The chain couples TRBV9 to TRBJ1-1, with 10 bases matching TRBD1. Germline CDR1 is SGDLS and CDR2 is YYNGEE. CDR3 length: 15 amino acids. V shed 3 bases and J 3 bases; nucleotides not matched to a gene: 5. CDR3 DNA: TGTGCCAGCAGCGCAGGACAGGGGGTAGACACTGAAGCTTTCTTT. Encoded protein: CASSAGQGVDTEAFF.

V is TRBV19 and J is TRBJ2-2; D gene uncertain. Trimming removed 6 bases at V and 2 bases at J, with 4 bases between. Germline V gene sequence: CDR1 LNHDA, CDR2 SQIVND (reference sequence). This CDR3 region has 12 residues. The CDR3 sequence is CASRQNTGELFF. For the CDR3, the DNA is TGTGCCAGTAGACAAAACACCGGGGAGCTGTTTTTT. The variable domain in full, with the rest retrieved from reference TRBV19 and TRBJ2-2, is DGGITQSPKYLFRKEGQNVTLSCEQNLNHDAMYWYRQDPGQGLRLIYYSQIVNDFQKGDIAEGYSVSREKKESFPLTVTSAQKNPTAFYLCASRQNTGELFFGEGSRLTVL.

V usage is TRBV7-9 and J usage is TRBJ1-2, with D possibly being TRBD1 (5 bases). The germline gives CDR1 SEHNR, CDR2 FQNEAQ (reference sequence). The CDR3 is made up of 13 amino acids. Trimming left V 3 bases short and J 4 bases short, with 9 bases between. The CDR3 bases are TGTGCCAGCAGCTTTGCAGGGATCTATGGCTACACCTTC. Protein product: CASSFAGIYGYTF.

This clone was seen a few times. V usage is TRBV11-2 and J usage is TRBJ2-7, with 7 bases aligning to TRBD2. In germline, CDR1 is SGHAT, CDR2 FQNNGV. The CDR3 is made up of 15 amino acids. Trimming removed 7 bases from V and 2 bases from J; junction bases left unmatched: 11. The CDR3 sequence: CASTPGRGPTYEQYF. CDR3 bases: TGTGCCAGCACCCCGGGGAGGGGACCCACCTACGAGCAGTACTTC.

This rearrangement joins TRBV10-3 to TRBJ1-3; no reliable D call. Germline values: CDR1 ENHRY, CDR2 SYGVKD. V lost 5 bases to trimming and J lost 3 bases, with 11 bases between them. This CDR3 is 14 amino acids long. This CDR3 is CAISYSFGGNTIYF. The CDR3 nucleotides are TGTGCCATCAGTTACAGTTTCGGTGGAAACACCATATATTTT.

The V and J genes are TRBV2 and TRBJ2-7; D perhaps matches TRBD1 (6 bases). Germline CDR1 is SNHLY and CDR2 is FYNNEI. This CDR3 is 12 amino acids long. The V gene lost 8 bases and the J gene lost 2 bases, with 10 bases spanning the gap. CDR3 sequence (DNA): TGTGCCAGCGGAAGGACAGCCTACGAGCAGTACTTC. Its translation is CASGRTAYEQYF.

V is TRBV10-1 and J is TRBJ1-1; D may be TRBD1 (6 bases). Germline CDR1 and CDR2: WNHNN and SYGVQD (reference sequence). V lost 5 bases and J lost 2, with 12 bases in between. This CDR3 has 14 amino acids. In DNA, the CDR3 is TGCGCCAGCAGTCCCCGGACAGATAACACTGAAGCTTTCTTT. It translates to CASSPRTDNTEAFF.

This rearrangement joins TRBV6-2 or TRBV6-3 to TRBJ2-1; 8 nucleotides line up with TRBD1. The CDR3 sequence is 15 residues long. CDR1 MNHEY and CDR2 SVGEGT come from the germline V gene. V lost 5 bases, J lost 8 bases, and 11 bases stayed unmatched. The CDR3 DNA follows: TGTGCCAGCAGTACCGGGACAGGAGGGGTCGATGAGCAGTTCTTC. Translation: CASSTGTGGVDEQFF.

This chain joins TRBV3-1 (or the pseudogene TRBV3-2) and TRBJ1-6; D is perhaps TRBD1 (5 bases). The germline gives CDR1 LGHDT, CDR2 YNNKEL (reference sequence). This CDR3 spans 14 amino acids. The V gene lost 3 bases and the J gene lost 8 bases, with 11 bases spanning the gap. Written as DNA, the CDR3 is TGTGCCAGCAGCCAGGTAGGGGAGGATTCACCCCTCCACTTT. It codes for CASSQVGEDSPLHF.

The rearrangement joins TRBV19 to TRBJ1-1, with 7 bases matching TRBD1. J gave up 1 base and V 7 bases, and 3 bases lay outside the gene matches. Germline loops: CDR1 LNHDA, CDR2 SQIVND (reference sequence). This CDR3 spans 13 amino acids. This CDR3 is CASTGTANTEAFF. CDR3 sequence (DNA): TGTGCCAGTACCGGGACAGCGAACACTGAAGCTTTCTTT.

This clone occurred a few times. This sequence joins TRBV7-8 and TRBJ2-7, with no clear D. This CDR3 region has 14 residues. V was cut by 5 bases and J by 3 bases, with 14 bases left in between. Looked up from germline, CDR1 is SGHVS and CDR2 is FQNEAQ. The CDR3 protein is CASSPPMKSYEQYF. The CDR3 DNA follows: TGTGCCAGCAGCCCCCCCATGAAAAGCTACGAGCAGTACTTC.

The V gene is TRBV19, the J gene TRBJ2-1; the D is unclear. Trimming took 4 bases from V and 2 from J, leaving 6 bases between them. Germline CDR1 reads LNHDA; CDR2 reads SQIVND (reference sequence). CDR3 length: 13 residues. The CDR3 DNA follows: TGTGCCAGTAGTACTGGACCCTACAATGAGCAGTTCTTC. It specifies CASSTGPYNEQFF.

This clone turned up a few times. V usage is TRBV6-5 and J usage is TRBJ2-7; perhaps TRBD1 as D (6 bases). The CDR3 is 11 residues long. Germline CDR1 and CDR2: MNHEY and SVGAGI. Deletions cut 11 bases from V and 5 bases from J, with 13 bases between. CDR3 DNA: TGTGCCGGGGGCAGGGTGCACGAGCAGTACTTC. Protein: CAGGRVHEQYF.

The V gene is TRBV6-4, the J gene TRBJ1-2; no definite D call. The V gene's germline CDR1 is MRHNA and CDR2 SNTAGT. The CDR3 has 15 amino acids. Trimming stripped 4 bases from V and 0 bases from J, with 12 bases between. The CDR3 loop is CASSASWIANYGYTF. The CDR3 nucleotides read TGTGCCAGCAGTGCCTCCTGGATAGCTAACTATGGCTACACCTTC.

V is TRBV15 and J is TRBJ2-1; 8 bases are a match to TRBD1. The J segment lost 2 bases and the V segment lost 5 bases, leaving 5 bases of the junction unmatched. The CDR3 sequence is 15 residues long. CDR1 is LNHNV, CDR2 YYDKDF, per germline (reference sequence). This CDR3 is CATSRPGQAYNEQFF. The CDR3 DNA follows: TGTGCCACCAGCCGGCCGGGACAGGCCTACAATGAGCAGTTCTTC.

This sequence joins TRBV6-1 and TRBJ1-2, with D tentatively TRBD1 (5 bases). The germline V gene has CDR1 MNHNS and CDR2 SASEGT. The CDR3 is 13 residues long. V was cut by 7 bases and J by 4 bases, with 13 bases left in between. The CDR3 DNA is TGTGCCAGCACCCCCGACAGACCCTATGGCTACACCTTC. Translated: CASTPDRPYGYTF.

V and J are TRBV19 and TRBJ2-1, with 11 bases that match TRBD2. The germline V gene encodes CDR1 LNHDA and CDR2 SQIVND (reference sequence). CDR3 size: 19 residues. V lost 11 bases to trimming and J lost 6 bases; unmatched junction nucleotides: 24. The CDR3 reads CAHFLGTSGGPMNLNEQFF. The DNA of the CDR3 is TGTGCCCATTTTCTGGGCACTAGCGGGGGTCCCATGAATCTCAATGAGCAGTTCTTC. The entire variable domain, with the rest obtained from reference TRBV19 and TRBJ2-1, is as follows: DGGITQSPKYLFRKEGQNVTLSCEQNLNHDAMYWYRQDPGQGLRLIYYSQIVNDFQKGDIAEGYSVSREKKESFPLTVTSAQKNPTAFYLCAHFLGTSGGPMNLNEQFFGPGTRLTVL.

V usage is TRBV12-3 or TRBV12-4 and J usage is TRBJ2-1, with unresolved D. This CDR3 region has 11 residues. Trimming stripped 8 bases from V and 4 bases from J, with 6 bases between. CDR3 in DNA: TGTGCCAGCGGGATGTACAATGAGCAGTTCTTC. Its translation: CASGMYNEQFF.

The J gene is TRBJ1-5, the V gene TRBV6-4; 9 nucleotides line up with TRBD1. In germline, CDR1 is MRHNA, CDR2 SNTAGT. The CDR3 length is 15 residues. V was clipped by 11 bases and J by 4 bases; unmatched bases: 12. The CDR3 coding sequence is TGTGCCCGAAGAATCACAGGGGGCGGAAATCAGCCCCAGCATTTT. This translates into CARRITGGGNQPQHF.

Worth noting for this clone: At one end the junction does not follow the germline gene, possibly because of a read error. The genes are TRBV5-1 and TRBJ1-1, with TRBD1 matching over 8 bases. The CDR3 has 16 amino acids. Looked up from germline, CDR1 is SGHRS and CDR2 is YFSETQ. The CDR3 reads CASSLQGDIPNAEAFF. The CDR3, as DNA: TGCGCCAGCAGCCTACAGGGGGACATACCGAACGCTGAAGCTTTCTTT.

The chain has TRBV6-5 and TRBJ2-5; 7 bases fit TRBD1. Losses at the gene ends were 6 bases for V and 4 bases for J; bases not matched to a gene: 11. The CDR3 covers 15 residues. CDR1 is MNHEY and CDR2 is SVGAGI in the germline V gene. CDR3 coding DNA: TGTGCCAGCAGCCCCCGGGACAGCTCTGGAGAGACCCAGTACTTC. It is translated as CASSPRDSSGETQYF.

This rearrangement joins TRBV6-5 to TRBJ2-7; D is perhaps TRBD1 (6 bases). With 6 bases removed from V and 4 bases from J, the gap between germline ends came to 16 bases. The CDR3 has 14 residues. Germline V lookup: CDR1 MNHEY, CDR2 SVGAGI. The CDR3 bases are TGTGCCAGCAGAATAGGGGGAATTGAGTACGAGCAGTACTTC. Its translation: CASRIGGIEYEQYF.

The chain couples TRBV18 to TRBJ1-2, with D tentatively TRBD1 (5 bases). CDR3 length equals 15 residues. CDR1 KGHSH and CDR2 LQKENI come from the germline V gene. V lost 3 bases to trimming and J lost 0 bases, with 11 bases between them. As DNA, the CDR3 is TGTGCCAGCTCACCGACAGAGTCCCCTAACTATGGCTACACCTTC. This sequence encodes CASSPTESPNYGYTF.